This T cell receptor beta chain was observed in a study of cytomegalovirus exposure and HLA in healthy donors. Notes on this clone: Its cognate antigen is unknown.

CDR1 and CDR2 from the germline V gene are MNHNY and SVGAGI (reference sequence). Trimming removed 0 bases from V and 1 base from J, with 7 bases in between. The CDR3 contains 15 residues. Study results and caveats: The dataset shows that most TCR sequences were rare, while some public TCRs occurred in many donors.

The PCR contained 60 Vbeta and 13 Jbeta primers. Some clones are missing from TCRdb's copy, which holds only in-frame ones; the method was immunoSEQ multiplex PCR. Of about 150,000 clones in the sample, approximately 70% were seen once. The sample comprised PBMCs. The chain recombines TRBV6-6 with TRBJ2-1; D gene unclear. This TCR was recovered from a woman aged 60-70 years in good health and CMV-seropositive. The CDR3, as DNA: TGTGCCAGCAGTTACTCTAGAGTGTCCTACAATGAGCAGTTCTTC. Translating gives CASSYSRVSYNEQFF.